This TCR beta chain originates from a study of T-cell memory formation after mild COVID-19. As for the study in general: The TCR clusters were mostly specific to one donor.

MiXCR, run by TCRdb on the 5' RACE reads, gives a single entry per CDR3 protein. The data show more than 250,000 distinct CDR3 sequences, approximately 15% seen once. Points from the study as a whole: A subset of responding clones appeared in pre-infection memory, suggesting cross-reactive memory joined.

The V gene end was trimmed by 4 bases and the J gene end by 0 bases; junction bases not matched to a gene: 11. Germline loops: CDR1 SGHRS, CDR2 YFSETQ. This CDR3 contains 19 residues. The sample holds one count of this clonotype. The antigen remains unidentified. This rearrangement joins TRBV5-1 to TRBJ2-1; the match to TRBD2 covers 12 bases. Sequenced input: PBMCs or a T cell subset sorted from them (not recorded which). The receptor comes from a man younger than 30 who had mild COVID-19 (a few samples of this study predate the infection). Cell type and time point are not known. This chain's CDR3 is CASSIWTSGDLSSYNEQFF. CDR3 DNA: TGCGCCAGCAGCATATGGACTAGCGGGGACCTTAGCTCCTACAATGAGCAGTTCTTC.